This passage covers 18 T cell receptor beta chains from one sample sequenced in a study of shared clonotypes between healthy human individuals. Assay: immunoSEQ multiplex PCR; the TCRdb copy retains only in-frame clones and omits some. The repertoire has some 2.1 million clones, approximately 92% of them found once; the top ten carry 1.5% to 2%. The naive CD8 subset, CD45RO-negative cells positively selected for CCR7, excluded terminally differentiated effector memory CD45RA+ cells. The sample was naive CD8+ T cells from PBMCs. These receptors came from a man between 18 and 29 years old in good health. Some clones in this sample may be carry-over from other donors' samples.

This chain uses TRBV27 with TRBJ2-7; TRBD2 aligns across 9 bases. Germline V gives CDR1 MNHEY, CDR2 SMNVEV (reference sequence). The V and J ends lost 7 bases and 0 bases, in that order; junction bases with no gene match: 7. The CDR3 is 15 amino acids. CDR3 loop: CASTPIAGDSYEQYF. The DNA for the CDR3 is TGTGCCAGCACTCCTATAGCGGGAGACTCCTACGAGCAGTACTTC.

This clone was observed a single time. J is TRBJ2-2 and V is TRBV27; TRBD1 matches 9 bases. The junction had 6 bases not matched to a gene; V was cut back by 7 bases and J by 6 bases. The CDR3 covers 14 residues. Looked up from germline, CDR1 is MNHEY and CDR2 is SMNVEV (reference sequence). The chain's CDR3 is CASKRTGVAGELFF. CDR3 nucleotides: TGTGCCAGCAAGAGGACAGGGGTGGCCGGGGAGCTGTTTTTT.

CDR3 in amino acids: CASSRPSGNEQFF. CDR3 sequence (DNA): TGTGCCAGCAGTCGGCCTAGCGGTAATGAGCAGTTCTTC. The gene calls are TRBV28 and TRBJ2-1; 7 bases are a match to TRBD2. This CDR3 is built from 13 residues. The trim removed 5 bases at V and 7 bases at J, leaving 5 bases unmatched. Germline V gene sequence: CDR1 MDHEN, CDR2 SYDVKM.

This clone was seen a handful of times. The chain recombines TRBV13 with TRBJ1-5; 7 positions agree with TRBD1. The V gene end was trimmed by 3 bases and the J gene end by 6 bases; junction bases not matched to a gene: 5. The germline V gene has CDR1 PRHDT and CDR2 FYEKMQ (reference sequence). CDR3 length: 14 amino acids. The chain's CDR3 is CASSFRGAGQPQHF. As DNA, the CDR3 is TGTGCCAGCAGCTTCAGGGGGGCTGGTCAGCCCCAGCATTTT.

This chain uses TRBV6-5 with TRBJ1-1; D perhaps matches TRBD1 (6 bases). The CDR3 is 16 amino acids. Germline CDR1 is MNHEY and CDR2 is SVGAGI. The V gene lost 0 bases and the J gene lost 3 bases, with 14 bases spanning the gap. This chain's CDR3 is CASSYSRGGLYTEAFF. The CDR3 DNA sequence: TGTGCCAGCAGTTACTCGAGAGGGGGGCTGTACACTGAAGCTTTCTTT.

The count of this clone is one. This chain connects TRBV7-9 to TRBJ2-1; 14 nucleotides agree with TRBD2. V dropped 4 bases and J dropped 8; count of bases not matched to a gene: 7. The CDR3 spans 16 residues. Germline CDR1 and CDR2: SEHNR and FQNEAQ (reference sequence). Here the CDR3 DNA reads TGTGCCAGCAGCTCTCCGGGACTAGCGGGAGAACATGAGCAGTTCTTC. This translates into CASSSPGLAGEHEQFF.

The gene calls are TRBV29-1 and TRBJ2-1, with 10 bases aligning to TRBD2. The germline gives CDR1 SQVTM, CDR2 ANQGSEA. Trimming at V came to 5 bases and at J to 6 bases, leaving 13 bases not matched to a gene. This CDR3 is 16 amino acids long. In nucleotides, the CDR3 is TGCAGCGTTAGGAGTATAGCGGGAGGACACTCCAATGAGCAGTTCTTC. It encodes CSVRSIAGGHSNEQFF.

The chain has TRBV21-1 and TRBJ2-7; the D call in the table, TRBD2, was not verified against the DNA. TRBV21-1 is a listed pseudogene. There are 20 residues in the CDR3. In nucleotides, the CDR3 is TGTGCCACCTTGTCCGGCGCACCCGGGGGGAAGTTTAGCGGTAACGACGAGCAGTACTTC. Translated, it gives CATLSGAPGGKFSGNDEQYF.

The V call is TRBV7-6, the J call TRBJ2-5; D gene uncertain. V shed 5 bases and J shed 3 bases, with 10 bases lying between them. CDR3 size: 13 residues. The germline gives CDR1 SGHVS, CDR2 FNYEAQ. CDR3 in DNA: TGTGCCAGCAGCGAAGGTGTAGAAGAGACCCAGTACTTC. Protein sequence: CASSEGVEETQYF.

The CDR3 reads CASRSTGQGNQPQHF. The CDR3 region has the DNA TGTGCCAGCAGATCGACAGGGCAAGGCAATCAGCCCCAGCATTTT. The gene calls are TRBV2 and TRBJ1-5; 7 nucleotides match TRBD1. V lost 6 bases to trimming and J lost 2 bases; unmatched junction nucleotides: 7. Per germline, CDR1 SNHLY and CDR2 FYNNEI. The CDR3 extends over 15 amino acids.

The rearrangement uses TRBV6-4 and TRBJ2-1; D gene unclear. Germline CDR1 is MRHNA and CDR2 is SNTAGT. Between the trimmed V and J ends, which lost 0 bases and 9 bases, there was a span of 9 bases. The CDR3 spans 13 residues. The DNA of the CDR3 is TGTGCCAGCAGTGACTCCCCGTCCGGTGAGCAGTTCTTC. Its protein product is CASSDSPSGEQFF.

The chain recombines TRBV5-1 with TRBJ2-3, with TRBD2 matching 7 bases. Germline values: CDR1 SGHRS, CDR2 YFSETQ. This CDR3 has 15 amino acids. The V gene end was trimmed by 1 base and the J gene end by 4 bases; junction bases not matched to a gene: 6. The CDR3 here is CASSLTSGGPDTQYF. In DNA, the CDR3 is TGCGCCAGCAGCTTGACTTCGGGAGGCCCAGATACGCAGTATTTT.

The rearrangement uses TRBV2 and TRBJ2-7, with 13 bases matching TRBD2. V dropped 5 bases and J dropped 10; count of bases not matched to a gene: 11. The germline V gene encodes CDR1 SNHLY and CDR2 FYNNEI. CDR3 size: 15 residues. CDR3 sequence: CASSLRLAGGKGQYF. CDR3 sequence (DNA): TGTGCCAGCAGTTTACGACTAGCGGGAGGAAAGGGACAGTACTTC.

The chain carries TRBV4-3 and TRBJ2-1, with 9 bases that match TRBD2. Germline lookup yields CDR1 LGHNA and CDR2 YSLEER. This CDR3 is built from 18 residues. V dropped 1 base and J dropped 5; count of bases not matched to a gene: 12. The CDR3 sequence is CASSQVPWGGRVDNEQFF. DNA of the CDR3: TGCGCCAGCAGCCAAGTCCCTTGGGGCGGGAGGGTGGACAATGAGCAGTTCTTC.

The chain has TRBV7-9 and TRBJ2-1; a weak D match, TRBD2 (5 bases). Trimming took 1 base from V and 8 from J, leaving 9 bases between them. In germline, CDR1 is SEHNR, CDR2 FQNEAQ (reference sequence). The CDR3 is made up of 13 amino acids. The CDR3 nucleotides read TGTGCCAGCAGCTTAGTTCGGGGAGATGAGCAGTTCTTC. Translating gives CASSLVRGDEQFF.

The chain uses TRBV4-3 and TRBJ2-1; no definite D call. CDR3 size: 13 residues. Germline CDR1 and CDR2: LGHNA and YSLEER. Trimming stripped 0 bases from V and 8 bases from J, with 8 bases between. DNA for the CDR3: TGCGCCAGCAGCCAAGATGGCGAGGATGAGCAGTTCTTC. This translates into CASSQDGEDEQFF.

This clone has a single count. The chain employs TRBV29-1 and TRBJ2-3; 9 nucleotides agree with TRBD2. J gave up 1 base and V 7 bases, and 9 bases lay outside the gene matches. There are 15 residues in the CDR3. Germline CDR1 reads SQVTM; CDR2 reads ANQGSEA. The CDR3 region has the DNA TGCAGCGGTAAAAGGACTAGCGTTGGCACAGATACGCAGTATTTT. Its translation is CSGKRTSVGTDTQYF.

The chain combines TRBV28 with TRBJ2-1; 16 positions match TRBD2. There are 16 residues in the CDR3. The germline CDR1 and CDR2 sequences are MDHEN and SYDVKM. V shed 5 bases, J shed 7 bases, and the junction held 5 bases outside the gene matches. In DNA form, the CDR3 reads TGTGCCAGCAGTGGAGGGACTAGCGGGAGGGGGAATGAGCAGTTCTTC. Translation gives CASSGGTSGRGNEQFF.